This paragraph reports one TCR beta chain. Authors' methods: By means of reference gene primer amplification, nucleated cell counts were estimated. Here immunoSEQ multiplex PCR was the method, and the copy in TCRdb shows in-frame clones only, minus some. Clone size and V and J calls were adopted from that table, with D and trimming inferred from the DNA. The repertoire includes over 200,000 clones, about 86% of them detected once, and 4.5% to 7% sits in the top ten. The record originates from a study of blood T cell repertoires in COVID-19. Whole-study context: Samples taken during acute and convalescent COVID-19 were collected in the United States, Italy and Spain. PBMCs, B-cell-depleted T cells, or T cells provided the cDNA or gDNA that made up the material.

The germline CDR1 and CDR2 sequences are LNHDA and SQIVND (reference sequence). Trimming left V 6 bases short and J 1 base short, with 4 bases between. The CDR3 is made up of 13 amino acids. The receptor was isolated from a man older than 75 with acute or convalescent COVID-19. Sequences were obtained from peripheral blood. The gene calls are TRBV19 and TRBJ2-6; D gene uncertain. The CDR3 DNA reads as TGTGCCAGTAGGGCATCTGGGGCCAACGTCCTGACTTTC. Protein: CASRASGANVLTF.